These T cell receptor beta chains were read from a single sample in a study of blood T cell repertoires in COVID-19. The protocol was immunoSEQ multiplex PCR, while the TCRdb copy is restricted to in-frame clones and leaves out a portion. The repertoire includes under 250,000 clones, roughly 82% of them detected once, and 12% sits in the top ten. Sequencing was done on a sample of peripheral blood. Receptor source: a woman in her thirties or forties with acute or convalescent COVID-19. Both conserved end residues are part of each CDR3. D genes are given only for firm matches. Clone size is not always given. Where it is, it says once, few, many or a class for expanded clones.

size: -
D: TRBD1
J: TRBJ1-6
V: TRBV4-1
DNA: TGCGCCAGCAGCCAAGGGACAGGGACAGGATCACCCCTCCACTTT
CDR3: CASSQGTGTGSPLHF

size: -
D: -
J: TRBJ1-5
V: TRBV6-4
DNA: TGTGCCAGCAGAGAAGAACCGCTTTTCGGGCCCCAGCATTTT
CDR3: CASREEPLFGPQHF

size: -
D: -
J: TRBJ2-1
V: TRBV5-4
DNA: TGTGCCAGCAGCCGAGACGGGGGCAATGAGCAGTTCTTC
CDR3: CASSRDGGNEQFF

size: once
D: TRBD2
J: TRBJ2-7
V: TRBV5-4
DNA: TGTGCCAGCAGCGGCACTAGCGGCTCCTACGAGCAGTACTTC
CDR3: CASSGTSGSYEQYF

size: -
D: TRBD1
J: TRBJ1-2
V: TRBV5-4
DNA: TGTGCCAGCAGCCTAGACAGGGGGCTACGAGGCTACACCTTC
CDR3: CASSLDRGLRGYTF

size: -
D: -
J: TRBJ1-4
V: TRBV30
DNA: TGTGCCTGGAGTGTACCAAGGACGGGAGCAACTAATGAAAAACTGTTTTTT
CDR3: CAWSVPRTGATNEKLFF

size: few
D: -
J: TRBJ1-1
V: TRBV21-1
DNA: TGTGCCAGCAAGGGCGACAGGGTTCACACTGAAGCTTTCTTT
CDR3: CASKGDRVHTEAFF

size: -
D: -
J: TRBJ2-7
V: TRBV7-9
DNA: TGTGCCAGCAGCTTAGGCGGAGGGTCCTACGAGCAGTACTTC
CDR3: CASSLGGGSYEQYF

size: -
D: -
J: TRBJ2-7
V: TRBV20-1
DNA: TGCAGTGCCACTCCCGAGCGTGAGCAGTACTTC
CDR3: CSATPEREQYF

size: -
D: TRBD1
J: TRBJ1-5
V: TRBV7-2
DNA: TGTGCCAGCAGCGGGACAGGGGGGCAGCCCCAGCATTTT
CDR3: CASSGTGGQPQHF

size: -
D: -
J: TRBJ2-7
V: TRBV4-1
DNA: TGCGCCAGCAGCCAAGGAGGGGACTCTACCTACGAGCAGTACTTC
CDR3: CASSQGGDSTYEQYF

size: -
D: -
J: TRBJ1-5
V: TRBV15
DNA: TGTGCCACCAGCGGCACGGGTTATCAGCCCCAGCATTTT
CDR3: CATSGTGYQPQHF

size: -
D: -
J: TRBJ1-1
V: TRBV13
DNA: TGTGCCAGCAGCTTTGGCATGAACACTGAAGCTTTCTTT
CDR3: CASSFGMNTEAFF

size: -
D: -
J: TRBJ1-5
V: TRBV5-6
DNA: TGTGCCAGCAGCTGGTGGACAGCTAGCAATCAGCCCCAGCATTTT
CDR3: CASSWWTASNQPQHF

size: -
D: TRBD1
J: TRBJ1-6
V: TRBV3-1/TRBV3-2
DNA: TGTGCCAGCAGCCAAGTAATCGGCAGGGGGTCACCCCTCCACTTT
CDR3: CASSQVIGRGSPLHF

size: -
D: -
J: TRBJ2-1
V: TRBV4-1
DNA: TGCGCCAGCAGCCAAGCAGGCGATGAGCAGTTCTTC
CDR3: CASSQAGDEQFF

size: -
D: TRBD1
J: TRBJ1-2
V: TRBV28
DNA: TGTGCCAGCAGTTTAAGAGGGGGCGGAAGCTATGGCTACACCTTC
CDR3: CASSLRGGGSYGYTF

size: -
D: TRBD1
J: TRBJ1-1
V: TRBV24-1
DNA: TGTGCCACCAGTGACGACAAGCCCCGGACAGGCTTGAACACTGAAGCTTTCTTT
CDR3: CATSDDKPRTGLNTEAFF

size: -
D: -
J: TRBJ1-5
V: TRBV6-1
DNA: TGTGCCAGCAGTGAAGGCGCTCTTAGCAATCAGCCCCAGCATTTT
CDR3: CASSEGALSNQPQHF

size: -
D: -
J: TRBJ2-3
V: TRBV30
DNA: TGTGCCTGGAGTGTAACCCAGTGGGATACGCAGTATTTT
CDR3: CAWSVTQWDTQYF

size: -
D: TRBD1
J: TRBJ1-1
V: TRBV6-4
DNA: TGTGCCAGCAGATCCTTTACAGGGGGGGCAACTGAAGCTTTCTTT
CDR3: CASRSFTGGATEAFF

size: -
D: TRBD2
J: TRBJ2-5
V: TRBV9
DNA: TGTGCCAGCAGCGTAAGGGCCCCCCTTAGCGGGAGTTCAGAGACCCAGTACTTC
CDR3: CASSVRAPLSGSSETQYF

size: -
D: -
J: TRBJ1-6
V: TRBV5-1
DNA: TGCGCCAGCAGCTTGGTTTCCCGACAGCTAGATAATTCACCCCTCCACTTT
CDR3: CASSLVSRQLDNSPLHF

size: -
D: -
J: TRBJ2-1
V: TRBV10-3
DNA: TGTGCCATCAGTGAAGGGCAGGGCCAGGCCAATGAGCAGTTCTTC
CDR3: CAISEGQGQANEQFF

size: -
D: -
J: TRBJ1-2
V: TRBV6-4
DNA: TGTGCCAGCAGTGAACAGGCCGGGGGAGGCTACACCTTC
CDR3: CASSEQAGGGYTF

size: -
D: -
J: TRBJ2-7
V: TRBV7-8
DNA: TGTGCCAGCAGCCCAGGAGGGACAGTATTCTCCTACGAGCAGTACTTC
CDR3: CASSPGGTVFSYEQYF

size: -
D: -
J: TRBJ2-3
V: TRBV18
DNA: TGTGCCAGCTCTCCTGATATTAGAGATACGCAGTATTTT
CDR3: CASSPDIRDTQYF

size: once
D: TRBD1
J: TRBJ1-6
V: TRBV5-1
DNA: TGCGCCAGCAGCTTGACTCAGGGGGCGTGGAATTCACCCCTCCACTTT
CDR3: CASSLTQGAWNSPLHF

size: -
D: -
J: TRBJ2-1
V: TRBV24-1
DNA: TGTGCCACCAGTGATTTGGCTGCCAGCAATGAGCAGTTCTTC
CDR3: CATSDLAASNEQFF

size: -
D: TRBD2
J: TRBJ2-3
V: TRBV19
DNA: TGTGCCAGTTCCTCGGCTAGCGGGGGAGGTAGACAGTATTTT
CDR3: CASSSASGGGRQYF

size: -
D: -
J: TRBJ2-7
V: TRBV5-1
DNA: TGCGCCAGCAGCTTGGAAGCCTCCTACGAGCAGTACTTC
CDR3: CASSLEASYEQYF

size: -
D: TRBD1
J: TRBJ1-5
V: TRBV6-5
DNA: TGTGCCAGCAGGCCCGCAGGGGGCGGACAGCCCCAGCATTTT
CDR3: CASRPAGGGQPQHF

size: -
D: -
J: TRBJ1-3
V: TRBV6-5
DNA: TGTGCCAGCACCCCGGACGGGGTATTCGCCAACACCATATATTTT
CDR3: CASTPDGVFANTIYF

size: -
D: TRBD1
J: TRBJ1-2
V: TRBV6-5
DNA: TGTGCCAGCAGTTACTCGAGGGGGACAGATTATGGCTACACCTTC
CDR3: CASSYSRGTDYGYTF

size: -
D: -
J: TRBJ2-1
V: TRBV19
DNA: TGTGCCAGTCAACCGAGCGGCAAGAGCTCCTACAATGAGCAGTTCTTC
CDR3: CASQPSGKSSYNEQFF

size: -
D: TRBD1
J: TRBJ1-2
V: TRBV5-6
DNA: TGTGCCAGCAGCTCGGGACAGGGGAGGCACTATGGCTACACCTTC
CDR3: CASSSGQGRHYGYTF

size: few
D: -
J: TRBJ1-3
V: TRBV3-1/TRBV3-2
DNA: TGTGCCAGCAGCCAAGCAGGGTCCGGAAACACCATATATTTT
CDR3: CASSQAGSGNTIYF

size: -
D: -
J: TRBJ1-1
V: TRBV7-9
DNA: TGTGCCAGCAGCTCACCTCGGCAGGGATTCATGAACACTGAAGCTTTCTTT
CDR3: CASSSPRQGFMNTEAFF

size: -
D: -
J: TRBJ1-2
V: TRBV18
DNA: TGTGCCAGCTCACTACCGGGAGCCCCGGCCTTCTTC
CDR3: CASSLPGAPAFF

size: -
D: -
J: TRBJ1-5
V: TRBV6-4
DNA: TGTGCCAGCAGTGACGCTCAGGTCTATAGCAATCAGCCCCAGCATTTT
CDR3: CASSDAQVYSNQPQHF

size: -
D: -
J: TRBJ2-3
V: TRBV14
DNA: TGTGCCATCCCAAGAGGGGATACGCAGTATTTT
CDR3: CAIPRGDTQYF

size: -
D: -
J: TRBJ2-7
V: TRBV5-1
DNA: TGCGCCAGCAGCTCACAGCCAGGGTACTACGAGCAGTACTTC
CDR3: CASSSQPGYYEQYF

size: -
D: -
J: TRBJ2-5
V: TRBV2
DNA: TGTGCCAGCACCGGGCAGGGGTCTCGGGAGACCCAGTACTTC
CDR3: CASTGQGSRETQYF

size: -
D: TRBD1
J: TRBJ1-2
V: TRBV5-4
DNA: TGTGCCAGCAGCTTGGGAGGGGGCGCCGGCTATGGCTACACCTTC
CDR3: CASSLGGGAGYGYTF

size: -
D: -
J: TRBJ2-6
V: TRBV11-2
DNA: TGTGCCAGCAGCTTAGATGGAGGCTCTGGGGCCAACGTCCTGACTTTC
CDR3: CASSLDGGSGANVLTF

size: -
D: -
J: TRBJ2-3
V: TRBV4-3
DNA: TGCGCCAGCAGCCAAGCTAACGGAGATACGCAGTATTTT
CDR3: CASSQANGDTQYF

size: many
D: -
J: TRBJ2-7
V: TRBV19
DNA: TGTGCCAGTAGTATAGCCACAGGTTCCTACGAGCAGTACTTC
CDR3: CASSIATGSYEQYF

size: -
D: -
J: TRBJ2-1
V: TRBV30
DNA: TGTGCCTGGAGTCTCTACAATGAGCAGTTCTTC
CDR3: CAWSLYNEQFF